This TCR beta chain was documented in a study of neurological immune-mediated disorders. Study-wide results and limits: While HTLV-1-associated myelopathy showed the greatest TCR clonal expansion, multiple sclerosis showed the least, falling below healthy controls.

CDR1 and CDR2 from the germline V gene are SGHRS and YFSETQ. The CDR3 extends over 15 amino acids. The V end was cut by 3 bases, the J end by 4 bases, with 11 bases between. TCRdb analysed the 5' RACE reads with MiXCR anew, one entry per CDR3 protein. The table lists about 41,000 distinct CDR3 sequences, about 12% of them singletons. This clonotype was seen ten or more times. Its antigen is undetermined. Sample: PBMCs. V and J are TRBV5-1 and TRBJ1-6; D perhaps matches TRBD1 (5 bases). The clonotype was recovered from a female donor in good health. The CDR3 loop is CASSSRDSYNSPLHF. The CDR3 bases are TGCGCCAGCAGCTCGAGGGACTCTTATAATTCACCCCTCCACTTT.